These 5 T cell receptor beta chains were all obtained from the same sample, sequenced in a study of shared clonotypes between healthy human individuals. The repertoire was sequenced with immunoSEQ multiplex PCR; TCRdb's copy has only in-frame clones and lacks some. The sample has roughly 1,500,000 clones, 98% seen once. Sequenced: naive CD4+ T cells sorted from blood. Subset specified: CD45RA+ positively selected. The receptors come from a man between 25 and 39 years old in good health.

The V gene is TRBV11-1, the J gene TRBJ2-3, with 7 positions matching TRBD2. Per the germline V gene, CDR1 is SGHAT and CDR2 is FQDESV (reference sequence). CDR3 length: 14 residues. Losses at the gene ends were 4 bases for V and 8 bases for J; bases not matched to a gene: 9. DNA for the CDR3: TGTGCCAGCAGCTCACAGGTGACTAGCTCTACGCAGTATTTT. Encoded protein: CASSSQVTSSTQYF.

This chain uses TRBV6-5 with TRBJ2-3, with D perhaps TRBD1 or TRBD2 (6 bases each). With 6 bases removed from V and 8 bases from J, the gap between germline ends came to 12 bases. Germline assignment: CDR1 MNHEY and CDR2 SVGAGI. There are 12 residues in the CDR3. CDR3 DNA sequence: TGTGCCAGCAGCCAACGGGGGCCTACGCAGTATTTT. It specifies CASSQRGPTQYF.

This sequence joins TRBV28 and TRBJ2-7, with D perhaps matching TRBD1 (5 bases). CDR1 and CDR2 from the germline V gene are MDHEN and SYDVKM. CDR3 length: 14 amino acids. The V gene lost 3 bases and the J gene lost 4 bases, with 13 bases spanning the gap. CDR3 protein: CASSLSRTFYEQYF. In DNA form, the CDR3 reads TGTGCCAGCAGTTTGTCCCGGACATTTTACGAGCAGTACTTC.

In DNA, the CDR3 is TGTGCCAGTTGTCGACACGACGGGGGCAATCAGCCCCAGCATTTT. Its translation is CASCRHDGGNQPQHF. V usage is TRBV19 and J usage is TRBJ1-5; D unresolved. Germline CDR1 and CDR2: LNHDA and SQIVND (reference sequence). The CDR3 consists of 15 residues. Trimming took 8 bases from V and 2 from J, leaving 16 bases between them.

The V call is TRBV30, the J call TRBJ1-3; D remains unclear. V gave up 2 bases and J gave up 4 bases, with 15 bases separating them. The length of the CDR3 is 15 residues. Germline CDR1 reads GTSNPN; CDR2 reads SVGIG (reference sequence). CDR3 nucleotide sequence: TGTGCCTGGAGTCCTGACCGCGGAGGGGGAAACACCATATATTTT. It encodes CAWSPDRGGGNTIYF.